What follows describes a single T cell receptor (beta chain). Its antigen is undetermined. Time point given: cycle 4 day 1 (C4D1), after about 6 weeks of nivolumab. Each patient's relapse followed autologous stem cell transplantation, and brentuximab vedotin exposure varied. Trimming left V 6 bases short and J 8 bases short, with 19 bases between. The CDR3 loop spans 14 amino acids. Germline values: CDR1 KGHSH, CDR2 LQKENI. This record belongs to a study of PD-1 blockade in classical Hodgkin lymphoma. The repertoire was sequenced with immunoSEQ multiplex PCR; TCRdb's copy has only in-frame clones and lacks some. The table shows roughly 64,000 clones, with about 90% occurring only once. General observations from the study: Baseline TCR diversity was reportedly lower in newly diagnosed patients than healthy donors. Underlying causes for the observed repertoire differences were not defined, possibly disease activity or prior therapy. Baseline diversity in complete responders resembled that of newly diagnosed patients.

The chain is built from TRBV18 and TRBJ1-2, with D possibly matching TRBD1 (5 bases). The TCR comes from a human donor with classical Hodgkin lymphoma. Material: peripheral blood mononuclear cells (PBMCs), obtained before the fourth cycle of nivolumab. As DNA, the CDR3 is TGTGCCAGCTCCGGGGGTAGCAGCCTGGAGGGCTACACCTTC. The encoded protein is CASSGGSSLEGYTF. The whole variable domain, remainder taken from reference TRBV18 and TRBJ1-2, is NAGVMQNPRHLVRRRGQEARLRCSPMKGHSHVYWYRQLPEEGLKFMVYLQKENIIDESGMPKERFSAEFPKEGPSILRIQQVVRGDSAAYFCASSGGSSLEGYTFGSGTRLTVV.